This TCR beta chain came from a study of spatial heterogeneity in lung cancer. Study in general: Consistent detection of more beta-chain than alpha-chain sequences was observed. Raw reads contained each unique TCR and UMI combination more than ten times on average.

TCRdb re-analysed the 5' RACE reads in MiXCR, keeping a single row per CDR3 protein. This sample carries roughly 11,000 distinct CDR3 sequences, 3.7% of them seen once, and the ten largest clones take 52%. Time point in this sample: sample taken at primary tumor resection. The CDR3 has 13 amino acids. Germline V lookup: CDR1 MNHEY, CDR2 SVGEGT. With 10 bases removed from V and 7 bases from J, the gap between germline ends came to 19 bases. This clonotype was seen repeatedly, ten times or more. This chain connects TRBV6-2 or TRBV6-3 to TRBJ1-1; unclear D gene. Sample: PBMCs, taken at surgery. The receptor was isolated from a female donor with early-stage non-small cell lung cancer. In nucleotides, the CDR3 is TGTGCCACCGCCCGTCCGTCGGGTCTTGAAGCTTTCTTT. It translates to CATARPSGLEAFF.